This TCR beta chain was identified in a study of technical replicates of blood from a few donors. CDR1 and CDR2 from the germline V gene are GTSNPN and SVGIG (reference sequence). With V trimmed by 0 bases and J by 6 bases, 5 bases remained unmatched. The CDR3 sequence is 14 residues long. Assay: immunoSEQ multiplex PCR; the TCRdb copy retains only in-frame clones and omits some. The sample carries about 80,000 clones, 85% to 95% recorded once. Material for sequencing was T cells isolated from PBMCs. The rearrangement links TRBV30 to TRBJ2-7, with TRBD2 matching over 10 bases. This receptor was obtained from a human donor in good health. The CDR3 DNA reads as TGTGCCTGGAGTGTACCGGGACTAGCGTTCGAGCAGTACTTC. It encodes CAWSVPGLAFEQYF. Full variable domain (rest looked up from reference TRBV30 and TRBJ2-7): SQTIHQWPATLVQPVGSPLSLECTVEGTSNPNLYWYRQAAGRGLQLLFYSVGIGQISSEVPQNLSASRPQDRQFILSSKKLLLSDSGFYLCAWSVPGLAFEQYFGPGTRLTVT.